Below, 21 T cell receptor beta chains from the same sample are listed, as sequenced in a study of identical twins. MiXCR, run by TCRdb on the 5' RACE reads, gives a single entry per CDR3 protein. The repertoire holds roughly 260,000 distinct CDR3 sequences, with 7.5% as singletons. These data also featured in a second study, about yellow fever vaccine responses in identical twins.

Sample: CD8+ T cells sorted from blood. Receptors were obtained from a woman younger than 30 in good health.

The chain combines TRBV25-1 with TRBJ2-3, with a weak D call TRBD2 (5 bases). CDR1 is MGHDK, CDR2 SYGVNS, per germline. The V gene lost 4 bases and the J gene lost 1 base, with 15 bases spanning the gap. This CDR3 region has 16 residues. The CDR3 DNA sequence: TGTGCCAGCAGTGTCATCGTGCGGGCGGGCACAGATACGCAGTATTTT. The encoded protein is CASSVIVRAGTDTQYF.

V and J are TRBV29-1 and TRBJ2-5; D is perhaps TRBD2 (5 bases). Looked up from germline, CDR1 is SQVTM and CDR2 is ANQGSEA. CDR3 size: 14 residues. The V and J ends lost 5 bases and 5 bases respectively, with 18 bases between them. The DNA of the CDR3 is TGCAGCGTTCCCGGCTCTCCGCGGGCCGAGACCCAGTACTTC. Its protein is CSVPGSPRAETQYF.

V and J are TRBV6-5 and TRBJ2-7, with a tentative D call TRBD2 (6 bases). Per germline, CDR1 MNHEY and CDR2 SVGAGI. V gave up 4 bases and J gave up 3 bases, with 16 bases separating them. The length of the CDR3 is 15 residues. The CDR3 DNA reads as TGTGCCAGCAGTTCGGTCGCGGGAAGGGGCTACGAGCAGTACTTC. Protein product: CASSSVAGRGYEQYF.

This clonotype was seen a handful of times. As DNA, the CDR3 is TGTGCCAGCAGTCGGGCCGGGACAGGGGGCAACAATGAGCAGTTCTTC. Encoded protein: CASSRAGTGGNNEQFF. This chain links TRBV7-8 with TRBJ2-1; 12 bases are shared with TRBD1. CDR1 is SGHVS, CDR2 FQNEAQ, per germline. CDR3 size: 16 residues. The V and J ends lost 6 bases and 5 bases, in that order; junction bases with no gene match: 8.

The rearrangement links TRBV11-1 to TRBJ2-5; 10 bases match TRBD2. Germline V gene data show CDR1 as SGHAT and CDR2 as FQDESV (reference sequence). The CDR3 consists of 18 residues. The J segment lost 7 bases and the V segment lost 5 bases, leaving 19 bases of the junction unmatched. CDR3 in DNA: TGTGCCAGCAGCAATAGTCTTGAGGCAACTAGCGGGATAGGGACCCAGTACTTC. Translating it yields CASSNSLEATSGIGTQYF.

This clonotype was picked up a small number of times. The chain recombines TRBV5-5 with TRBJ1-1, with a weak D call TRBD1 (6 bases). The CDR3 length is 14 residues. Germline lookup yields CDR1 SGHKS and CDR2 YYEKEE (reference sequence). The V and J ends lost 4 bases and 1 base respectively, with 11 bases between them. The DNA of the CDR3 is TGTGCCAGCAGCCGAGGACAGAAGAACACTGAAGCTTTCTTT. It specifies CASSRGQKNTEAFF.

The rearrangement links TRBV5-4 to TRBJ2-2; either TRBD1 or TRBD2 may fit D (5 bases each). The length of the CDR3 is 16 residues. With 6 bases removed from V and 5 bases from J, the gap between germline ends came to 20 bases. The germline gives CDR1 SGHNT, CDR2 YYREEE (reference sequence). The CDR3 nucleotides are TGTGCCAGCACCCCTGATCGGACAAGAGGGACCGGGGAGCTGTTTTTT. Encoded protein: CASTPDRTRGTGELFF.

This clonotype was counted many times. V and J are TRBV7-9 and TRBJ2-5, with D uncertain. Germline V CDR1 and CDR2: SEHNR, FQNEAQ (reference sequence). The CDR3 has 13 residues. The V end lost 4 bases, the J end lost 2 bases, and 8 bases lay between the germline ends. As DNA, the CDR3 is TGTGCCAGCAGCTCTCCAGATCAAGAGACCCAGTACTTC. Its translation is CASSSPDQETQYF.

This clonotype was counted a few times. V gene TRBV7-9 combines with J gene TRBJ2-7; 9 nucleotides match TRBD1. The J segment lost 6 bases and the V segment lost 5 bases, leaving 2 bases of the junction unmatched. CDR1 and CDR2 from the germline V gene are SEHNR and FQNEAQ (reference sequence). The CDR3 consists of 12 residues. CDR3 region: CASSETGGEQYF. The CDR3 DNA reads as TGTGCCAGCAGCGAGACAGGGGGCGAGCAGTACTTC.

This clonotype has ten or more counts. The rearrangement joins TRBV29-1 to TRBJ2-1, with 8 bases aligning to TRBD2. There are 13 residues in the CDR3. The junction had 7 bases not matched to a gene; V was cut back by 6 bases and J by 6 bases. Germline CDR1 is SQVTM and CDR2 is ANQGSEA. The CDR3 loop reads CSVGNGGGNEQFF. CDR3 in DNA: TGCAGCGTGGGGAACGGGGGGGGCAATGAGCAGTTCTTC.

Many counts were recorded for this clonotype. The chain employs TRBV21-1 and TRBJ2-1; TRBD1 reflects the table's D call only, with no check against the DNA. TRBV21-1 is a recognized pseudogene. The CDR3 has 17 amino acids. CDR3 nucleotides: TGTGCCAGCACCACGAGACAGGGCCCGTCTCCCTACAATGAGCAGTTCTTC. Translated, it gives CASTTRQGPSPYNEQFF.

On this clonotype: The junction and the germline gene differ at one end; a read error may be behind it. This chain joins TRBV25-1 and TRBJ2-1; 9 nucleotides match TRBD2. The CDR3 length is 14 residues. Germline loops: CDR1 MGHDK, CDR2 SYGVNS. CDR3 DNA: TGTGCCATCAGTGTTGCTAGCGGGAACAATGAGCAGTTCTTC. Translating it yields CAISVASGNNEQFF.

The V gene is TRBV5-6, the J gene TRBJ2-1, with no clear D. The CDR3 has 11 amino acids. The germline V and J ends were trimmed by 7 bases and 4 bases, with 6 bases remaining between them. Germline loops: CDR1 SGHDT, CDR2 YYEEEE. CDR3 loop: CASQQYNEQFF. The CDR3 DNA follows: TGTGCCAGCCAACAGTACAATGAGCAGTTCTTC. Complete variable domain (other parts from reference TRBV5-6 and TRBJ2-1): DAGVTQSPTHLIKTRGQQVTLRCSPKSGHDTVSWYQQALGQGPQFIFQYYEEEERQRGNFPDRFSGHQFPNYSSELNVNALLLGDSALYLCASQQYNEQFFGPGTRLTVL.

This clonotype has only a few counts. This CDR3 reads CSALTSGPYNEQFF. CDR3 nucleotides: TGCAGTGCTTTGACTAGCGGACCCTACAATGAGCAGTTCTTC. This chain uses TRBV20-1 with TRBJ2-1; 9 bases fit TRBD2. The length of the CDR3 is 14 residues. J was trimmed by 2 bases and V by 5 bases; bases with no gene match: 4. Germline CDR1 and CDR2: DFQATT and SNEGSKA (reference sequence).

This clonotype was counted at least ten times. The chain uses TRBV27 and TRBJ1-5; D ambiguous. Germline V CDR1 and CDR2: MNHEY, SMNVEV (reference sequence). Trimming took off 3 bases at V and 2 bases at J, with 5 bases between the two ends. CDR3 size: 13 residues. The CDR3, as DNA: TGTGCCAGCAGTTTGATGCGCAATCAGCCCCAGCATTTT. Translated, it gives CASSLMRNQPQHF.

The V call is TRBV7-2, the J call TRBJ1-5; 7 nucleotides agree with TRBD1. The CDR3 totals 17 residues. The germline CDR1 and CDR2 sequences are SGHTA and FQGNSA. Trimming at V came to 1 base and at J to 0 bases, leaving 6 bases not matched to a gene. The CDR3 DNA is TGTGCCAGCAGCTTAGGGACAGGATTTTATAGCAATCAGCCCCAGCATTTT. The encoded protein is CASSLGTGFYSNQPQHF.

The chain has TRBV3-1 and TRBJ1-5; 8 positions match TRBD1. This CDR3 is 16 amino acids long. Unmatched junction bases numbered 13, after V lost 6 bases and J lost 6 bases. The germline CDR1 and CDR2 sequences are LGHDT and YNNKEL (reference sequence). Here the CDR3 reads CASSQTDRGRRQPQHF. For the CDR3, the DNA is TGTGCCAGCAGTCAAACAGACAGGGGTAGGCGTCAGCCCCAGCATTTT.

In its sample, this clonotype was seen a few times. The chain links TRBV6-5 to TRBJ2-1; tentatively, D is TRBD1 (5 bases). V was cut by 4 bases and J by 5 bases, with 12 bases left in between. There are 14 residues in the CDR3. Per germline, CDR1 MNHEY and CDR2 SVGAGI. The DNA for the CDR3 is TGTGCCAGCAGTTCTCCCGGACACCACAATGAGCAGTTCTTC. This encodes CASSSPGHHNEQFF.

The DNA for the CDR3 is TGCGCCAGCAGCCAAGAAGGGCTAATGGAGACCCAGTACTTC. Translation gives CASSQEGLMETQYF. The J gene is TRBJ2-5, the V gene TRBV4-1; D is unclear. The CDR3 totals 14 residues. Trimming shortened V by 0 bases and J by 5 bases, and 10 bases separated the two germline ends. The germline V gene has CDR1 MGHRA and CDR2 YSYEKL.

The rearrangement links TRBV3-1 to TRBJ2-1; 11 nucleotides align to TRBD2. The CDR3 runs to 19 residues. CDR1 LGHDT and CDR2 YNNKEL come from the germline V gene (reference sequence). V lost 0 bases and J lost 4; bases outside the gene matches: 11. The CDR3 loop is CASSQEAGFLAGGYNEQFF. The CDR3 DNA follows: TGTGCCAGCAGCCAAGAAGCGGGGTTTCTAGCGGGAGGTTACAATGAGCAGTTCTTC.

The chain couples TRBV15 to TRBJ2-6; the D is unclear. The germline CDR1 and CDR2 sequences are LNHNV and YYDKDF (reference sequence). This CDR3 region has 15 residues. V shed 5 bases and J shed 1 base, with 9 bases lying between them. CDR3 amino acids: CATSPPSSGANVLTF. The CDR3 DNA reads as TGTGCCACCAGCCCCCCTTCGTCTGGGGCCAACGTCCTGACTTTC.